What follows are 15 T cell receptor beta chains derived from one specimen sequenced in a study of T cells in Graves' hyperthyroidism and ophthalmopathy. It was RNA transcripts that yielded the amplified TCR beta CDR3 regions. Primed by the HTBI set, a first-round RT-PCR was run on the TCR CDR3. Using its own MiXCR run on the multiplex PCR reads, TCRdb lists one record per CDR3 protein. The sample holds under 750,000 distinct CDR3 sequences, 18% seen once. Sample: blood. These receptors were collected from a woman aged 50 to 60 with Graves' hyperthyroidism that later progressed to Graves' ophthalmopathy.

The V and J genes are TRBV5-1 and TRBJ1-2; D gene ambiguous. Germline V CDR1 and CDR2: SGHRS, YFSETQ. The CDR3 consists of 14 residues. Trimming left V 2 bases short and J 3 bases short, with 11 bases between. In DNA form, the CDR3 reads TGCGCCAGCAGCTTCTACTCCCACTACTATGGCTACACCTTC. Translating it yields CASSFYSHYYGYTF.

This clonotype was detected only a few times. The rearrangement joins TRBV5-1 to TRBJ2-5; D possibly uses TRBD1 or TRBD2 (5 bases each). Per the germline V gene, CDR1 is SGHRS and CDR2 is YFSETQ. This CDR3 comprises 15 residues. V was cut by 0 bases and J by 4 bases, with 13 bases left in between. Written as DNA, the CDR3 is TGCGCCAGCAGCTTGGCTACAGGCGGGCGAGAGACCCAGTACTTC. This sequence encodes CASSLATGGRETQYF.

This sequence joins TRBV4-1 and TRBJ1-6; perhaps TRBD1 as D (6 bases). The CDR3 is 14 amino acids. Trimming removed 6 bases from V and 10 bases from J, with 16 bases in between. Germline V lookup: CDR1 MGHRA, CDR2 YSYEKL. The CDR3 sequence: CASRRGGEWSPLHF. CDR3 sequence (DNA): TGCGCCAGCAGACGAGGGGGTGAGTGGTCACCCCTCCACTTT.

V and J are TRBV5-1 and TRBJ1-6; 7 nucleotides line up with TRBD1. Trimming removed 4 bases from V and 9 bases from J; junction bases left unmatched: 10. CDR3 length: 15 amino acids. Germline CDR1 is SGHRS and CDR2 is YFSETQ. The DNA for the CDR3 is TGCGCCAGCAGCCCGTGGGAGACAGGGACTTCACCCCTCCACTTT. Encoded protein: CASSPWETGTSPLHF.

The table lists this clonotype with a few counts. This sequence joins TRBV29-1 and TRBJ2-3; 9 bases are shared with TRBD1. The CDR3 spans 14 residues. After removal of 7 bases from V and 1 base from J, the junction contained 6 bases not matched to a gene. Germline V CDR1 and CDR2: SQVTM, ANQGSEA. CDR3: CSGTGDRGTDTQYF. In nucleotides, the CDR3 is TGCAGCGGAACAGGGGACAGGGGCACAGATACGCAGTATTTT.

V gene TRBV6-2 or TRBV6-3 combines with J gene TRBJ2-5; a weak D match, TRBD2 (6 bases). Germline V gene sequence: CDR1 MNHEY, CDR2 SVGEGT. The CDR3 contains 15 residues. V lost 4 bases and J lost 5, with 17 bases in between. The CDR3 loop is CASSSEGLVRETQYF. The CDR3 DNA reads TGTGCCAGCAGTTCTGAGGGACTCGTTCGGGAGACCCAGTACTTC.

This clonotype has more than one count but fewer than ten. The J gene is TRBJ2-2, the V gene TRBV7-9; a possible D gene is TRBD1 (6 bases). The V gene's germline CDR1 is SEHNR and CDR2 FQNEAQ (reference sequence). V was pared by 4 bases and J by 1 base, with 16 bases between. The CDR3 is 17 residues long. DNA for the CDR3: TGTGCCAGCAGCTCCCATAACCCGGGACAGAACACCGGGGAGCTGTTTTTT. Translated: CASSSHNPGQNTGELFF.

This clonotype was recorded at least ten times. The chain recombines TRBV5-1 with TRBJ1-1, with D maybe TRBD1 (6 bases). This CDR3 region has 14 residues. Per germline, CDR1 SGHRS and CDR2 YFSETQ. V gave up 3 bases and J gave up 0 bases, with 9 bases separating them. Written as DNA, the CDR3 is TGCGCCAGCAGCTCGAACAGGGTGAACACTGAAGCTTTCTTT. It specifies CASSSNRVNTEAFF.

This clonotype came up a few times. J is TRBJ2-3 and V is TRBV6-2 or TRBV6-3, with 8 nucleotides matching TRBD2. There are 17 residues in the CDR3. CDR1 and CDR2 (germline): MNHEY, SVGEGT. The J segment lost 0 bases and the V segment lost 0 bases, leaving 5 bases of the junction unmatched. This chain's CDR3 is CASSYSRAGGSTDTQYF. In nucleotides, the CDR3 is TGTGCCAGCAGTTACTCGAGGGCGGGGGGCAGCACAGATACGCAGTATTTT.

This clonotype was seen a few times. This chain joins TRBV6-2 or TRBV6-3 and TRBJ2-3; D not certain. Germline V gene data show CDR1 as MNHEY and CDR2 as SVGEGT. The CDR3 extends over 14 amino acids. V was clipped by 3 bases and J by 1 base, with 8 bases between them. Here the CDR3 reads CASSYGRGTDTQYF. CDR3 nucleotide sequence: TGTGCCAGCAGTTATGGGCGAGGCACAGATACGCAGTATTTT.

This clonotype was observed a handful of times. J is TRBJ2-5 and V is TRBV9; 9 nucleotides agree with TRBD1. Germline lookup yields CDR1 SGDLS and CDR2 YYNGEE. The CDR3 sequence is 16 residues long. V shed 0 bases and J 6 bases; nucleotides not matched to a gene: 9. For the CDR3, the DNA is TGTGCCAGCAGCGTAGCAGGGACAGGGTTTGAGAAGACCCAGTACTTC. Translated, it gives CASSVAGTGFEKTQYF.

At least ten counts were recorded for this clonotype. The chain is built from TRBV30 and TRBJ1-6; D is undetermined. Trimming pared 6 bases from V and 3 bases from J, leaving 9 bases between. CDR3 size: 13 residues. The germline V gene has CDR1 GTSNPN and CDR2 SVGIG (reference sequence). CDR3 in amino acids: CACGSHYNSPLHF. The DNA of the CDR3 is TGTGCCTGCGGAAGCCACTATAATTCACCCCTCCACTTT. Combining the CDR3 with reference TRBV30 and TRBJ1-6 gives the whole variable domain SQTIHQWPATLVQPVGSPLSLECTVEGTSNPNLYWYRQAAGRGLQLLFYSVGIGQISSEVPQNLSASRPQDRQFILSSKKLLLSDSGFYLCACGSHYNSPLHFGNGTRLTVT.

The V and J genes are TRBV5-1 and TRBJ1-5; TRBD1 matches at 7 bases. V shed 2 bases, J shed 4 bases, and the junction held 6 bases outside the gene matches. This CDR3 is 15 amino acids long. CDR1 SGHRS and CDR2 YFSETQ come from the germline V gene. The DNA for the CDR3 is TGCGCCAGCAGCTTTAACGCAGGGGGGAATCAGCCCCAGCATTTT. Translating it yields CASSFNAGGNQPQHF.

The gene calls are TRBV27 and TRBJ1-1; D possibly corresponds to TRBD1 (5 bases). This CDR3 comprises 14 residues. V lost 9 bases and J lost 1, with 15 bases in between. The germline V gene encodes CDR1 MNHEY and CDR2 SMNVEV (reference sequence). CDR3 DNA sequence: TGTGCCAGTAGGGACTTTCTTGAGAACACTGAAGCTTTCTTT. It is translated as CASRDFLENTEAFF.

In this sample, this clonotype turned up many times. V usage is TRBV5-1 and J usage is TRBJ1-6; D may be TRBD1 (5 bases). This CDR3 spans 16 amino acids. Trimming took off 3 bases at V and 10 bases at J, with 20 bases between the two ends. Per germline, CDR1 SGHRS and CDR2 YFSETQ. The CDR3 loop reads CASSSNRRDGWSPLHF. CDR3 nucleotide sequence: TGCGCCAGCAGCTCAAACCGCCGGGACGGCTGGTCACCCCTCCACTTT.